The entry that follows covers one T cell receptor beta chain sequence. Its target is unknown. This sample was taken from a study of identical twins. Study findings and constraints: Cord blood's abundant beta clonotypes had fewer insertions, unlike memory repertoires. Weaker excess twin sharing was observed in beta out-of-frame sequences.

TCRdb used MiXCR to reprocess the 5' RACE reads, holding one entry per CDR3 protein. The sample has 650,000 to 800,000 distinct CDR3 sequences; about 9.4% are singletons. V lost 6 bases to trimming and J lost 2 bases; unmatched junction nucleotides: 3. In germline, CDR1 is SEHNR, CDR2 FQNEAQ (reference sequence). This CDR3 region has 14 residues. The same data also went into a second study, on yellow fever vaccine responses in identical twins.

This TCR was sampled from a woman aged 18-30 years in good health. The material sequenced was PBMCs. The rearrangement joins TRBV7-9 to TRBJ2-3; 9 bases are shared with TRBD1. The CDR3 DNA is TGTGCCAGCAGTAGGACAGGGGCCACAGATACGCAGTATTTT. This gives the protein CASSRTGATDTQYF.